The 12 T cell receptor beta chains below all came from one sample that was sequenced in a study of OX40 agonist ivuxolimab in advanced cancers. Measured with immunoSEQ multiplex PCR; TCRdb has only the in-frame clones, and not every one. The sample records more than 75,000 clones, approximately 91% being singletons. Sample: CD4+ or CD8+ T cells sorted from blood, taken in a trial of the OX40 agonist ivuxolimab. These receptors were collected from an adult with an advanced solid tumor such as melanoma, head and neck, liver or kidney cancer.

The V call is TRBV10-3, the J call TRBJ1-1; unclear D gene. This CDR3 is built from 15 residues. Germline V gives CDR1 ENHRY, CDR2 SYGVKD. V was pared by 0 bases and J by 4 bases, with 12 bases between. The CDR3 region has the DNA TGTGCCATCAGTGAGTCTGAACAATGGACCACTGAAGCTTTCTTT. It codes for CAISESEQWTTEAFF.

The chain combines TRBV10-3 with TRBJ1-5, with D tentatively TRBD1 (5 bases). The germline V gene has CDR1 ENHRY and CDR2 SYGVKD. This CDR3 has 14 amino acids. Deletions cut 6 bases from V and 1 base from J, with 10 bases between. This CDR3 is CAIRGGESNQPQHF. The CDR3 DNA reads TGTGCCATCAGGGGGGGAGAGAGCAATCAGCCCCAGCATTTT.

The rearrangement joins TRBV30 to TRBJ2-1, with unresolved D. V was cut by 5 bases and J by 0 bases, with 2 bases left in between. Germline V gene lookup returns CDR1 GTSNPN and CDR2 SVGIG (reference sequence). There are 11 residues in the CDR3. This CDR3 is CAWDSYNEQFF. The CDR3 DNA reads as TGTGCCTGGGACTCCTACAATGAGCAGTTCTTC.

The gene calls are TRBV5-1 and TRBJ1-4; 7 nucleotides line up with TRBD1. Germline V gene sequence: CDR1 SGHRS, CDR2 YFSETQ. This CDR3 comprises 14 residues. V gave up 5 bases and J gave up 5 bases; unmatched junction bases: 6. The chain's CDR3 is CASSRDSSNEKLFF. DNA for the CDR3: TGCGCCAGCAGTCGGGACAGCTCAAATGAAAAACTGTTTTTT.

The rearrangement links TRBV9 to TRBJ2-3, with D unresolved. This CDR3 region has 14 residues. Trimming shortened V by 2 bases and J by 0 bases, and 7 bases separated the two germline ends. The germline CDR1 and CDR2 sequences are SGDLS and YYNGEE. CDR3 sequence: CASSVGGSTDTQYF. As DNA, the CDR3 is TGTGCCAGCAGCGTTGGCGGTAGCACAGATACGCAGTATTTT.

This chain uses TRBV28 with TRBJ2-7; D is perhaps TRBD1 (7 bases). CDR3 length equals 14 residues. The V gene's germline CDR1 is MDHEN and CDR2 SYDVKM. V lost 3 bases to trimming and J lost 6 bases, with 15 bases between them. In DNA form, the CDR3 reads TGTGCCAGCAGTTTTTCTGGGACAGCGGGCGAGCAGTACTTC. This sequence encodes CASSFSGTAGEQYF.

The CDR3 DNA reads TGTGCCAGCAGCCAAATAGGGTATGGCTACACCTTC. It yields the protein CASSQIGYGYTF. The chain couples TRBV14 to TRBJ1-2; D gene uncertain. Germline CDR1 SGHDN, CDR2 FVKESK. This CDR3 region has 12 residues. Trimming took 2 bases from V and 5 from J, leaving 6 bases between them.

The rearrangement links TRBV12-5 to TRBJ2-1; a weak D match, TRBD2 (7 bases). This CDR3 region has 12 residues. Germline CDR1 reads LGHNT; CDR2 reads FRNRAP. Trimming shortened V by 7 bases and J by 8 bases, and 12 bases separated the two germline ends. This CDR3 is CASAIGGHEQFF. Written as DNA, the CDR3 is TGTGCTAGTGCCATCGGGGGGCATGAGCAGTTCTTC.

This clone was observed a few times. The V call is TRBV18, the J call TRBJ1-2; 7 bases fit TRBD1. The CDR3 has 15 amino acids. With V trimmed by 2 bases and J by 5 bases, 8 bases remained unmatched. Germline loops: CDR1 KGHSH, CDR2 LQKENI. The CDR3 here is CASSPAAGTEYGYTF. CDR3 bases: TGTGCCAGCTCACCAGCAGCCGGGACAGAGTATGGCTACACCTTC.

This rearrangement joins TRBV14 to TRBJ2-7, with 7 bases matching TRBD1. The J segment lost 1 base and the V segment lost 4 bases, leaving 10 bases of the junction unmatched. This CDR3 contains 16 residues. CDR1 and CDR2 from the germline V gene are SGHDN and FVKESK. The CDR3 sequence is CASSRGEGTASYEQYF. For the CDR3, the DNA is TGTGCCAGCAGCCGAGGCGAAGGGACAGCTTCCTACGAGCAGTACTTC.

The table lists this clone with a few counts. Written as DNA, the CDR3 is TGCGCCAGCAGCTTTGGGACTAGCGGGGGCCAAGAGACCCAGTACTTC. Residues: CASSFGTSGGQETQYF. The chain joins TRBV5-1 to TRBJ2-5; 14 bases are shared with TRBD2. This CDR3 comprises 16 residues. V lost 2 bases and J lost 1; bases outside the gene matches: 1. Germline CDR1 reads SGHRS; CDR2 reads YFSETQ.

The chain employs TRBV10-3 and TRBJ2-3; TRBD2 is a possible D gene (6 bases). This CDR3 is 14 amino acids long. Germline V CDR1 and CDR2: ENHRY, SYGVKD. V lost 6 bases and J lost 5, with 15 bases in between. CDR3 DNA: TGTGCCATCAGGTCCTCACAGGAGGGAGATACGCAGTATTTT. Its protein is CAIRSSQEGDTQYF.